One and the same sample provided the 21 T cell receptor beta chains below, sequenced in a study of OX40 agonist ivuxolimab in advanced cancers. Generated by immunoSEQ multiplex PCR, the TCRdb table keeps only in-frame clones and is missing some. The table includes around 65,000 clones, around four fifths detected once. Sequences were derived from CD4+ or CD8+ T cells sorted from blood, sampled in a trial of the OX40 agonist ivuxolimab. These receptors were taken from an adult with an advanced solid tumor such as melanoma, head and neck, liver or kidney cancer.

The genes are TRBV19 and TRBJ1-2, with D maybe TRBD1 (5 bases). Germline V gives CDR1 LNHDA, CDR2 SQIVND (reference sequence). The CDR3 contains 14 residues. V was shortened by 5 bases and J by 4 bases, with 14 bases between the two germline ends. The CDR3 bases are TGTGCCAGTAGTTACACCGGGACGGTCTATGGCTACACCTTC. Protein sequence: CASSYTGTVYGYTF.

This CDR3 is CASRRGAPYEQYF. CDR3 bases: TGTGCCAGCCGACGGGGGGCCCCCTACGAGCAGTACTTC. The chain has TRBV28 and TRBJ2-7, with a tentative D call TRBD2 (7 bases). There are 13 residues in the CDR3. V was clipped by 8 bases and J by 2 bases, with 13 bases between them. The germline V gene encodes CDR1 MDHEN and CDR2 SYDVKM. The whole variable domain, filled in from reference TRBV28 and TRBJ2-7, reads DVKVTQSSRYLVKRTGEKVFLECVQDMDHENMFWYRQDPGLGLRLIYFSYDVKMKEKGDIPEGYSVSREKKERFSLILESASTNQTSMYLCASRRGAPYEQYFGPGTRLTVT.

This rearrangement joins TRBV11-2 to TRBJ1-2; the match to TRBD1 covers 7 bases. The ends lost 7 bases at V and 2 bases at J; junction bases unmatched: 13. Germline V lookup: CDR1 SGHAT, CDR2 FQNNGV. This CDR3 contains 16 residues. In nucleotides, the CDR3 is TGTGCCAGCACCTGGGGGCCAGGGGGAGGGAACTATGGCTACACCTTC. Encoded protein: CASTWGPGGGNYGYTF.

The rearrangement joins TRBV2 to TRBJ2-7; D is uncertain. The germline V and J ends were trimmed by 6 bases and 2 bases, with 14 bases remaining between them. The CDR3 has 14 residues. Germline loops: CDR1 SNHLY, CDR2 FYNNEI. The DNA for the CDR3 is TGTGCCAGCAGCGTAACCCCCTCCGCCTACGAGCAGTACTTC. It specifies CASSVTPSAYEQYF.

This sequence joins TRBV10-3 and TRBJ1-5, with D possibly being TRBD1 (5 bases). CDR1 and CDR2 (germline): ENHRY, SYGVKD. This CDR3 is built from 14 residues. V dropped 7 bases and J dropped 2 bases, with 12 bases sitting between them. CDR3: CAIKGGGGNQPQHF. In nucleotides, the CDR3 is TGTGCCATCAAGGGAGGAGGGGGCAATCAGCCCCAGCATTTT.

The J gene is TRBJ2-6, the V gene TRBV28; 7 bases are shared with TRBD1. J gave up 0 bases and V 3 bases, and 8 bases lay outside the gene matches. This CDR3 has 18 residues. Per germline, CDR1 MDHEN and CDR2 SYDVKM. The CDR3 sequence: CASSFSTGPRSGANVLTF. The CDR3 coding sequence is TGTGCCAGCAGTTTCTCGACAGGGCCCCGCTCTGGGGCCAACGTCCTGACTTTC.

In its sample, this clone was seen once. The chain links TRBV7-8 to TRBJ1-4, with 7 nucleotides matching TRBD1. Germline V gene sequence: CDR1 SGHVS, CDR2 FQNEAQ. V was clipped by 1 base and J by 4 bases; unmatched bases: 6. The length of the CDR3 is 16 residues. The CDR3 nucleotides read TGTGCCAGCAGCTTAGGGATGACAGGGATTAATGAAAAACTGTTTTTT. It specifies CASSLGMTGINEKLFF.

The CDR3 is CASSPRAGVSTDTQYF. CDR3 DNA sequence: TGCGCCAGCAGCCCGCGAGCGGGAGTTAGCACAGATACGCAGTATTTT. V gene TRBV5-1 combines with J gene TRBJ2-3, with 8 bases that match TRBD2. With V trimmed by 4 bases and J by 0 bases, 7 bases remained unmatched. The CDR3 has 16 residues. Germline V CDR1 and CDR2: SGHRS, YFSETQ.

As to this clone: The sample holds other DNA sequences that translate to the same CDR3. The genes are TRBV14 and TRBJ1-2; D gene ambiguous. CDR1 SGHDN and CDR2 FVKESK come from the germline V gene. Trimming took off 2 bases at V and 5 bases at J, with 6 bases between the two ends. The CDR3 covers 12 residues. This CDR3 is CASSQRTYGYTF. CDR3 in DNA: TGTGCCAGCAGCCAACGGACTTATGGCTACACCTTC.

The rearrangement joins TRBV10-3 to TRBJ1-1, with TRBD1 identical over 12 bases. The CDR3 extends over 14 amino acids. The germline V gene encodes CDR1 ENHRY and CDR2 SYGVKD. V lost 10 bases to trimming and J lost 3 bases; unmatched junction nucleotides: 6. In DNA form, the CDR3 reads TGTGCCACCGGGGACAGGGGGCAGGACACTGAAGCTTTCTTT. As protein: CATGDRGQDTEAFF.

The rearrangement joins TRBV10-1 to TRBJ2-1; D may be TRBD2 (7 bases). The CDR3 length is 15 residues. The V gene's germline CDR1 is WNHNN and CDR2 SYGVQD (reference sequence). V shed 4 bases and J shed 5 bases, with 15 bases lying between them. For the CDR3, the DNA is TGCGCCAGCAGTGGGGTCGGGGGGCTCAACAATGAGCAGTTCTTC. Its protein product is CASSGVGGLNNEQFF.

V gene TRBV30 combines with J gene TRBJ2-3; D gene unclear. CDR3 length: 15 amino acids. The ends were cut back, 1 base at V and 1 base at J, with 12 bases in the middle. The V gene's germline CDR1 is GTSNPN and CDR2 SVGIG (reference sequence). CDR3 nucleotide sequence: TGTGCCTGGAGTGGCCTCTTTGGGGGCACAGATACGCAGTATTTT. It is translated as CAWSGLFGGTDTQYF.

The V and J genes are TRBV2 and TRBJ2-4; 10 bases are a match to TRBD1. Trimming at V came to 4 bases and at J to 15 bases, leaving 9 bases not matched to a gene. The CDR3 runs 13 residues. Germline CDR1 SNHLY, CDR2 FYNNEI. The CDR3 loop reads CASSVQWGTGVYF. The CDR3 nucleotides are TGTGCCAGCAGTGTCCAATGGGGGACAGGGGTGTACTTC.

This chain connects TRBV7-2 to TRBJ2-1; TRBD2 agrees at 16 bases. This CDR3 region has 14 residues. Germline assignment: CDR1 SGHTA and CDR2 FQGNSA. Germline trimming cut 5 bases from V and 10 bases from J; bases unmatched to any gene: 2. In DNA form, the CDR3 reads TGTGCCAGCAGCCAGGGACTAGCGGGAGGGGAGCAGTTCTTC. Translation: CASSQGLAGGEQFF.

With regard to this clone: Relative to the germline gene, one junction end is altered; a read error may explain this. The chain joins TRBV2 to TRBJ1-3; perhaps TRBD1 as D (5 bases). Germline CDR1 is SNHLY and CDR2 is FYNNEI. This CDR3 contains 15 residues. The CDR3 spells CASSEGTRSGNTIYF. CDR3 nucleotide sequence: TGTGCCAGCAGCGAAGGGACCCGCTCTGGAAACACCATATATTTT.

Only a few counts were recorded for this clone. The V gene is TRBV2, the J gene TRBJ2-1; weak D call: TRBD1 (7 bases). Deletions cut 8 bases from V and 7 bases from J, with 18 bases between. Germline assignment: CDR1 SNHLY and CDR2 FYNNEI. This CDR3 contains 14 residues. CDR3 residues: CASLARGVGNEQFF. In DNA form, the CDR3 reads TGTGCCAGCCTTGCCAGGGGGGTTGGTAATGAGCAGTTCTTC.

This clone was seen a handful of times. The chain joins TRBV19 to TRBJ1-6, with 8 bases fitting TRBD1. J lost 9 bases, V lost 7 bases, and 8 bases had no gene match. The CDR3 loop spans 14 amino acids. CDR1 is LNHDA and CDR2 is SQIVND in the germline V gene (reference sequence). CDR3: CASTLGQGRSPLHF. The CDR3 DNA follows: TGTGCCAGTACTCTCGGACAGGGACGTTCACCCCTCCACTTT.

V gene TRBV5-5 combines with J gene TRBJ1-1; perhaps TRBD1 as D (5 bases). CDR1 is SGHKS and CDR2 is YYEKEE in the germline V gene (reference sequence). The CDR3 is 13 amino acids. Trimming shortened V by 2 bases and J by 6 bases, and 11 bases separated the two germline ends. The CDR3 nucleotides read TGTGCCAGCAGCTTTGGAGGAGGGGCTGAAGCTTTCTTT. It translates to CASSFGGGAEAFF.

The CDR3 region is CASSIMGQPSGANVLTF. For the CDR3, the DNA is TGTGCCAGTAGTATCATGGGACAGCCCTCTGGGGCCAACGTCCTGACTTTC. The chain is built from TRBV19 and TRBJ2-6; 7 nucleotides align to TRBD1. The ends lost 3 bases at V and 0 bases at J; junction bases unmatched: 5. CDR1 is LNHDA and CDR2 is SQIVND in the germline V gene (reference sequence). There are 17 residues in the CDR3.

The chain employs TRBV14 and TRBJ1-3; D is unresolved. The CDR3 spans 15 residues. Germline CDR1 SGHDN, CDR2 FVKESK. The germline V and J ends were trimmed by 4 bases and 0 bases, with 10 bases remaining between them. This chain's CDR3 is CASSPPSFSGNTIYF. The CDR3 DNA follows: TGTGCCAGCAGCCCCCCGAGTTTCTCTGGAAACACCATATATTTT.

This chain joins TRBV5-1 and TRBJ2-1; 11 nucleotides line up with TRBD2. J gave up 3 bases and V 4 bases, and 6 bases lay outside the gene matches. Germline assignment: CDR1 SGHRS and CDR2 YFSETQ. The CDR3 covers 16 residues. The CDR3 protein is CASSASSGGIYNEQFF. In DNA, the CDR3 is TGCGCCAGCAGCGCGTCTAGCGGGGGGATCTACAATGAGCAGTTCTTC.